The source of this T cell receptor (beta chain) is a study of shared clonotypes between healthy human individuals. Germline CDR1 reads LGHNA; CDR2 reads YSLEER. CDR3 length equals 15 residues. The V end was cut by 3 bases, the J end by 5 bases, with 13 bases between. Some 27,000 T cell genomes, or around 0.2 ug DNA, went into the sorted-subset replicate PCRs. This table comes from immunoSEQ multiplex PCR, and its TCRdb copy is limited to in-frame clones, with some not included. Of around 1.9 million clones listed, 85% to 95% are singletons. CD45RO-negative cells were positively selected for CCR7, leaving out terminally differentiated effector memory CD45RA+ cells.

The sample consisted of naive CD8+ T cells from PBMCs. This chain connects TRBV4-3 to TRBJ2-2; the D gene is possibly TRBD2 (6 bases). The clonotype was recovered from a man in his late teens or twenties in good health. Some clones in this sample may be carry-over from other donors' samples. CDR3 DNA: TGCGCCAGCAGCCAGTCGAGCGGGTGGACCGGGGAGCTGTTTTTT. Translation gives CASSQSSGWTGELFF.